This T cell receptor beta chain was observed in a study of T cell changes during pregnancy in multiple sclerosis. Assay: immunoSEQ multiplex PCR; the TCRdb copy retains only in-frame clones and omits some. The data show roughly 51,000 clones, 94% seen once. The CDR3 is 13 residues long. V dropped 0 bases and J dropped 11 bases, with 13 bases sitting between them. The germline V gene has CDR1 MNHEY and CDR2 SVGAGI. The origin of this receptor is a female donor with multiple sclerosis, enrolled in a pregnancy study. The chain couples TRBV6-5 to TRBJ2-5, with D possibly matching TRBD2 (5 bases). This specimen consisted of CD8+ T cells from peripheral blood mononuclear cells, obtained before pregnancy. CDR3 nucleotide sequence: TGTGCCAGCAGTTACTCGATTCTAGCCCCTCAGTACTTC. Translated, it gives CASSYSILAPQYF.